Presented here are 7 T cell receptor beta chains from one specimen sequenced in a study of blood T cell repertoires in COVID-19. Assay used: immunoSEQ multiplex PCR; TCRdb lists only in-frame clones, some missing. The sample shows 150,000 to 200,000 clones, around 86% of them seen only once. What was sequenced was peripheral blood. The receptors originated from a man aged 45 to 65 with active or convalescent COVID-19.

This chain uses TRBV5-1 with TRBJ2-7, with 9 bases that match TRBD1. CDR1 and CDR2 (germline): SGHRS, YFSETQ. The CDR3 runs 15 residues. The trim removed 2 bases at V and 4 bases at J, leaving 7 bases unmatched. The CDR3 coding sequence is TGCGCCAGCAGCTTATGGACAGGGGTTTCGTACGAGCAGTACTTC. This sequence encodes CASSLWTGVSYEQYF.

The chain has TRBV6-2 or TRBV6-3 and TRBJ2-1, with 9 bases lining up with TRBD1. J gave up 7 bases and V 2 bases, and 18 bases lay outside the gene matches. There are 19 residues in the CDR3. Per germline, CDR1 MNHEY and CDR2 SVGEGT. CDR3 region: CASSYTTISGTGRPNEQFF. The CDR3 bases are TGTGCCAGCAGTTACACCACCATTTCCGGGACAGGGAGGCCAAATGAGCAGTTCTTC.

V and J are TRBV7-7 and TRBJ2-2; D might be TRBD1 (5 bases). Germline CDR1 is SSHAT and CDR2 is FNYEAQ (reference sequence). This CDR3 contains 14 residues. The V end lost 5 bases, the J end lost 8 bases, and 15 bases lay between the germline ends. The CDR3 reads CASSPDTTAGELFF. CDR3 nucleotides: TGTGCCAGCAGCCCGGACACTACGGCGGGGGAGCTGTTTTTT. The full variable domain, rest sourced from reference TRBV7-7 and TRBJ2-2, is GAGVSQSPRYKVTKRGQDVTLRCDPISSHATLYWYQQALGQGPEFLTYFNYEAQPDKSGLPSDRFSAERPEGSISTLTIQRTEQRDSAMYRCASSPDTTAGELFFGEGSRLTVL.

This clone was found once. The V call is TRBV6-5, the J call TRBJ2-7, with D possibly matching TRBD1 (5 bases). This CDR3 comprises 13 residues. Per germline, CDR1 MNHEY and CDR2 SVGAGI. The V end was cut by 7 bases, the J end by 3 bases, with 13 bases between. The CDR3 sequence: CASNQGSGYEQYF. CDR3 in DNA: TGTGCCAGCAACCAGGGTTCAGGCTACGAGCAGTACTTC.

The table lists this clone with a count of one. V is TRBV28 and J is TRBJ1-6; D not certain. Germline assignment: CDR1 MDHEN and CDR2 SYDVKM. V lost 5 bases and J lost 7, with 15 bases in between. This CDR3 is built from 15 residues. CDR3 nucleotides: TGTGCCAGCAGTCGCGCGGAAGGCCAAAATTCACCCCTCCACTTT. Translation: CASSRAEGQNSPLHF.

V is TRBV5-1 and J is TRBJ1-3; 7 bases agree with TRBD1. There are 14 residues in the CDR3. The junction had 7 bases not matched to a gene; V was cut back by 1 base and J by 9 bases. CDR1 and CDR2 from the germline V gene are SGHRS and YFSETQ. The CDR3 spells CASSLISAGGTIYF. The CDR3 bases are TGCGCCAGCAGCTTGATCTCTGCAGGGGGCACCATATATTTT.

The gene calls are TRBV30 and TRBJ1-2; TRBD1 aligns across 7 bases. Germline V lookup: CDR1 GTSNPN, CDR2 SVGIG (reference sequence). The CDR3 is 12 amino acids. The trim removed 6 bases at V and 2 bases at J, leaving 3 bases unmatched. CDR3 sequence reads: CACATGNYGYTF. The CDR3 bases are TGTGCCTGCGCGACAGGGAACTATGGCTACACCTTC.